This section outlines one T cell receptor (beta chain) sequence together with its context. The sample comes from a study of blood T cell repertoires in COVID-19. The overall study: T cells, B-cell-depleted T cells, or PBMCs provided the cDNA or gDNA that served as material.

The protocol was immunoSEQ multiplex PCR, while the TCRdb copy is restricted to in-frame clones and leaves out a portion. Among fewer than 40,000 clones listed, 70% to 90% were seen once. The CDR3 contains 15 residues. V was pared by 1 base and J by 6 bases, with 4 bases of the junction left unmatched. CDR1 SGHNT and CDR2 YENEEA come from the germline V gene. The V gene is TRBV11-3, the J gene TRBJ2-2; 8 positions agree with TRBD1. The specimen was peripheral blood. This receptor was identified in a man aged 65 to 79 with active COVID-19. CDR3 loop: CASSLARGLAGELFF. Here the CDR3 DNA reads TGTGCCAGCAGCTTAGCCAGGGGGCTCGCCGGGGAGCTGTTTTTT.